The TCR beta chain described here comes from a study of siplizumab effects on memory and regulatory T cells. Worth noting for this clone: Its antigen is still unknown.

Study results and limitations: Sequences that were alloreactive and traceable to unstimulated CD4+ memory cells were significantly reduced by siplizumab. Left unconfirmed was the suppressive function of proliferating Tregs from siplizumab cultures.

J was trimmed by 5 bases and V by 4 bases; bases with no gene match: 3. The CDR3 is 13 residues long. Germline values: CDR1 SGHTA, CDR2 FQGNSA. Sequencing was performed with immunoSEQ multiplex PCR; in TCRdb, only in-frame clones are kept and a portion is missing. This sample yields about 69,000 clones, of which over 75% are seen a single time; 1.7% belongs to the top ten. What was sequenced was Tregs sorted from blood. This chain connects TRBV7-2 to TRBJ2-5; 8 bases are shared with TRBD2. The sequence derives from a human donor in good health. CDR3 in DNA: TGTGCCAGCAGCTCGGGACTAGTCGAGACCCAGTACTTC. Translated, it gives CASSSGLVETQYF.